Ten or more counts support the clone carrying this T cell receptor beta chain. The antigen is unknown. 5'-RACE, quantitative and with molecular barcodes, yielded the TCR beta libraries. TCRdb independently ran MiXCR on the 5' RACE reads; one entry per CDR3 protein. The sample carries fewer than 350,000 distinct CDR3 sequences, roughly 12% recorded once. V gave up 2 bases and J gave up 2 bases, with 5 bases separating them. The germline gives CDR1 SGHDT, CDR2 YYEEEE. CDR3 length equals 14 residues. The data are from a study of CD8 T cells in ankylosing spondylitis. General study points: In ankylosing spondylitis patients, matched synovial fluid reportedly showed significant enrichment of disease-linked clones. Peripheral blood samples showed relatively rare disease-linked clones, and these clones were CD8+. Seemingly characteristic of ankylosing spondylitis blood was a TCR beta motif consisting of eight highly homologous variants.

V gene TRBV5-6 combines with J gene TRBJ2-6; no definite D call. The sample comprised blood, either unsorted or a sorted T cell fraction (not recorded which). This clonotype originated in a female donor with ankylosing spondylitis or in good health (not recorded which). The CDR3 here is CASSFGTGANVLTF. CDR3 in DNA: TGTGCCAGCAGCTTCGGTACTGGGGCCAACGTCCTGACTTTC.